The 22 T cell receptor beta chains presented below share a single source sample, sequenced in a study of CD8 T cells in ankylosing spondylitis. Regarding the study as a whole: Characteristic of ankylosing spondylitis blood, it appeared, was a TCR beta motif comprising roughly eight highly homologous variants.

These receptors lack a known antigen. TCRdb recomputed calls from the 5' RACE reads with MiXCR, one row per CDR3 protein. This sample has some 400,000 distinct CDR3 sequences, with more than 20% found just once. The sequenced sample consisted of blood, either unsorted or a sorted T cell fraction (not recorded which). These receptor sequences come from a male donor with ankylosing spondylitis.

The rearrangement links TRBV24-1 to TRBJ2-1; D not resolved. V lost 4 bases to trimming and J lost 4 bases, with 10 bases between them. Germline CDR1 and CDR2: KGHDR and SFDVKD. The CDR3 has 14 residues. DNA of the CDR3: TGTGCCACCAGTGACCCGACGGCTTACAATGAGCAGTTCTTC. It encodes CATSDPTAYNEQFF.

This clonotype showed up just a few times. J is TRBJ2-1 and V is TRBV7-9; D uncertain. The CDR3 spans 12 residues. Deletions cut 3 bases from V and 8 bases from J, with 8 bases between. The germline gives CDR1 SEHNR, CDR2 FQNEAQ (reference sequence). In nucleotides, the CDR3 is TGTGCCAGCAGCTTTAGGTTAGATGAGCAGTTCTTC. As protein: CASSFRLDEQFF. Full variable domain (outside the CDR3, taken from reference TRBV7-9 and TRBJ2-1): DTGVSQNPRHKITKRGQNVTFRCDPISEHNRLYWYRQTLGQGPEFLTYFQNEAQLEKSRLLSDRFSAERPKGSFSTLEIQRTEQGDSAMYLCASSFRLDEQFFGPGTRLTVL.

This clonotype was seen only a few times. V and J are TRBV7-2 and TRBJ2-1; the D gene is possibly TRBD1 (6 bases). CDR3 length: 12 residues. The V and J ends lost 6 bases and 10 bases respectively, with 13 bases between them. Germline CDR1 reads SGHTA; CDR2 reads FQGNSA. CDR3 nucleotides: TGTGCCAGCAGTCACCCGGGGACAGAGCAGTTCTTC. Its translation is CASSHPGTEQFF.

This clonotype was picked up a small number of times. The chain employs TRBV5-1 and TRBJ2-5; 7 positions agree with TRBD1. Germline lookup yields CDR1 SGHRS and CDR2 YFSETQ. The CDR3 is 16 residues long. The V gene end was trimmed by 7 bases and the J gene end by 2 bases; junction bases not matched to a gene: 14. In DNA form, the CDR3 reads TGCGCCAGCTCACAGGGGTCAAGGGCCCAACAAGAGACCCAGTACTTC. This gives the protein CASSQGSRAQQETQYF.

This clonotype was seen only a few times. This sequence joins TRBV20-1 and TRBJ1-1; tentative D call: TRBD1 (5 bases). The V and J ends lost 2 bases and 4 bases respectively, with 17 bases between them. Germline V gene data show CDR1 as DFQATT and CDR2 as SNEGSKA (reference sequence). This CDR3 is built from 15 residues. In DNA, the CDR3 is TGCAGTGCTAGAACGCCTTGGGGCTACTCCACTGAAGCTTTCTTT. Protein product: CSARTPWGYSTEAFF.

This clonotype occurred a few times. CDR3 region: CASSFQGRINQPQHF. The CDR3 nucleotides are TGTGCCAGCAGCTTTCAAGGCAGAATAAATCAGCCCCAGCATTTT. The V gene is TRBV7-8, the J gene TRBJ1-5; D gene unclear. CDR1 SGHVS and CDR2 FQNEAQ come from the germline V gene. The CDR3 runs to 15 residues. Trimming took off 3 bases at V and 4 bases at J, with 13 bases between the two ends.

In its sample, this clonotype was seen a few times. The V and J genes are TRBV6-1 and TRBJ2-2; 12 bases agree with TRBD1. After removal of 5 bases from V and 8 bases from J, the junction contained 6 bases not matched to a gene. CDR3 length equals 15 residues. CDR1 MNHNS and CDR2 SASEGT come from the germline V gene. The CDR3 DNA sequence: TGTGCCAGCAGTCCCGCGGGACAGGGGGCTGGGGAGCTGTTTTTT. As protein: CASSPAGQGAGELFF.

This clonotype was seen more than once but under ten times. The chain combines TRBV29-1 with TRBJ2-3, with 9 bases lining up with TRBD2. This CDR3 is built from 14 residues. With V trimmed by 3 bases and J by 3 bases, 4 bases remained unmatched. Germline CDR1 and CDR2: SQVTM and ANQGSEA. As DNA, the CDR3 is TGCAGCGTTGATGGTAGCGGGAGTACAGATACGCAGTATTTT. Protein sequence: CSVDGSGSTDTQYF.

The rearrangement links TRBV11-3 to TRBJ2-1; the match to TRBD2 covers 9 bases. This CDR3 has 15 amino acids. Germline V gene data show CDR1 as SGHNT and CDR2 as YENEEA. V was pared by 5 bases and J by 5 bases, with 7 bases of the junction left unmatched. In DNA form, the CDR3 reads TGTGCCAGCAGCGGGAGGACTAGCGTCAACAATGAGCAGTTCTTC. As protein: CASSGRTSVNNEQFF.

This clonotype has just one count. The chain links TRBV7-2 to TRBJ2-3, with a tentative D call TRBD2 (6 bases). CDR3 length equals 15 residues. Germline values: CDR1 SGHTA, CDR2 FQGNSA. V was trimmed by 3 bases and J by 8 bases, leaving 18 bases between them. The DNA for the CDR3 is TGTGCCAGCAGCTTGTCCCGGGACTCTCCGGTTACGCAGTATTTT. It is translated as CASSLSRDSPVTQYF.

Remarks on this clonotype: Just one base apart from a much larger clone, this may be a read error. The chain couples TRBV3-1 to TRBJ2-3; D gene unclear. V was clipped by 1 base and J by 4 bases, with 6 bases between them. The CDR3 extends over 13 amino acids. Germline V gene data show CDR1 as LGHDT and CDR2 as YNNKEL (reference sequence). CDR3 residues: CASSQGSADTQYF. DNA for the CDR3: TGTGCCAGCAGCCAAGGGAGCGCAGATACGCAGTATTTT.

Only a few counts were recorded for this clonotype. The V and J genes are TRBV28 and TRBJ2-1; D possibly corresponds to TRBD1 (5 bases). CDR3 length: 15 residues. V dropped 3 bases and J dropped 6 bases, with 15 bases sitting between them. Germline V gene data show CDR1 as MDHEN and CDR2 as SYDVKM. This CDR3 is CASSFSGFESNEQFF. Here the CDR3 DNA reads TGTGCCAGCAGTTTTTCAGGGTTTGAATCCAATGAGCAGTTCTTC.

The chain is built from TRBV5-1 and TRBJ1-1; TRBD1 matches 9 bases. V lost 6 bases, J lost 6 bases, and 9 bases stayed unmatched. The CDR3 has 14 residues. Germline values: CDR1 SGHRS, CDR2 YFSETQ. The DNA for the CDR3 is TGCGCCAGCACACCGGGACAGGGTCTAGCTGAAGCTTTCTTT. Protein sequence: CASTPGQGLAEAFF.

The rearrangement uses TRBV7-3 and TRBJ2-2; maybe TRBD2 (5 bases). This CDR3 region has 19 residues. In germline, CDR1 is SGHTA, CDR2 FQGTGA. V was trimmed by 2 bases and J by 1 base, leaving 20 bases between them. CDR3 sequence reads: CASSLLGGSLGLNTGELFF. The CDR3 DNA follows: TGTGCCAGCAGCTTATTGGGTGGGAGCCTCGGCCTGAACACCGGGGAGCTGTTTTTT.

This clonotype appeared a few times. The V and J genes are TRBV5-1 and TRBJ1-1; 7 bases agree with TRBD1. J lost 1 base, V lost 2 bases, and 8 bases had no gene match. Per germline, CDR1 SGHRS and CDR2 YFSETQ. The CDR3 loop spans 16 amino acids. The DNA of the CDR3 is TGCGCCAGCAGCTTCCAACCGGGACAGAAGAACACTGAAGCTTTCTTT. Residues: CASSFQPGQKNTEAFF. The full variable domain, its missing parts supplied by reference TRBV5-1 and TRBJ1-1, is KAGVTQTPRYLIKTRGQQVTLSCSPISGHRSVSWYQQTPGQGLQFLFEYFSETQRNKGNFPGRFSGRQFSNSRSEMNVSTLELGDSALYLCASSFQPGQKNTEAFFGQGTRLTVV.

Only a few counts were recorded for this clonotype. The V call is TRBV29-1, the J call TRBJ1-1; D ambiguous. The CDR3 runs 11 residues. Germline V gives CDR1 SQVTM, CDR2 ANQGSEA. Trimming left V 7 bases short and J 1 base short, with 7 bases between. DNA of the CDR3: TGCAGCGGGAGCGGGAACACTGAAGCTTTCTTT. Translating gives CSGSGNTEAFF.

This clonotype showed up just a few times. This rearrangement joins TRBV12-3 or TRBV12-4 to TRBJ1-2, with D uncertain. Trimming stripped 5 bases from V and 4 bases from J, with 11 bases between. The CDR3 runs 13 residues. The CDR3 is CASSLDTSYGYTF. Here the CDR3 DNA reads TGTGCCAGCAGTCTAGACACGTCCTATGGCTACACCTTC.

The chain combines TRBV20-1 with TRBJ2-3, with unresolved D. There are 12 residues in the CDR3. From germline, CDR1 is DFQATT and CDR2 SNEGSKA (reference sequence). V was clipped by 3 bases and J by 2 bases, with 6 bases between them. The CDR3 protein is CSASEHTDTQYF. The CDR3 DNA reads as TGCAGTGCTAGCGAGCACACAGATACGCAGTATTTT.

The chain uses TRBV2 and TRBJ1-3; maybe TRBD1 (6 bases). V lost 11 bases to trimming and J lost 0 bases, with 11 bases between them. The CDR3 has 13 residues. The germline gives CDR1 SNHLY, CDR2 FYNNEI. The CDR3, as DNA: TGTGCCCGAGGGGGGAGCTCTGGAAACACCATATATTTT. This sequence encodes CARGGSSGNTIYF.

The table lists this clonotype with a few counts. The chain recombines TRBV24-1 with TRBJ1-3; no reliable D call. CDR1 KGHDR and CDR2 SFDVKD come from the germline V gene. Deletions cut 5 bases from V and 11 bases from J, with 9 bases between. The CDR3 length is 11 residues. In DNA, the CDR3 is TGTGCCACCAGTGTCGCTAGCGCCATATATTTT. Translating it yields CATSVASAIYF.

V usage is TRBV18 and J usage is TRBJ2-5; 11 bases are shared with TRBD1. The V gene's germline CDR1 is KGHSH and CDR2 LQKENI. The CDR3 has 16 residues. Trimming cost V 5 bases and J 4 bases; bases outside gene matches: 9. CDR3: CASSSRTGGGGETQYF. CDR3 coding DNA: TGTGCCAGCTCATCCCGGACAGGGGGCGGAGGAGAGACCCAGTACTTC. Full variable domain (outside the CDR3, taken from reference TRBV18 and TRBJ2-5): NAGVMQNPRHLVRRRGQEARLRCSPMKGHSHVYWYRQLPEEGLKFMVYLQKENIIDESGMPKERFSAEFPKEGPSILRIQQVVRGDSAAYFCASSSRTGGGGETQYFGPGTRLLVL.

This clonotype was seen just once. This chain joins TRBV5-1 and TRBJ2-7, with 8 bases fitting TRBD2. CDR1 and CDR2 from the germline V gene are SGHRS and YFSETQ. The CDR3 runs 15 residues. With V trimmed by 0 bases and J by 3 bases, 5 bases remained unmatched. CDR3: CASSLGSGSSYEQYF. DNA for the CDR3: TGCGCCAGCAGCTTGGGAAGCGGGAGTAGCTACGAGCAGTACTTC.